The rows below give T cell receptor beta chains drawn from one sample of a study of siplizumab effects on memory and regulatory T cells. Sequencing used immunoSEQ multiplex PCR; TCRdb keeps in-frame clones, though not all of them. The sample has 98,000 or so clones; more than 85% are singletons. Sequencing was carried out using Tregs sorted from blood. The receptors were sampled from a human donor in good health. The CDR3 runs from the conserved cysteine through the conserved F or W. The D gene is left open where the match is weak. For some rows the clone size is stated as once, few or many, or as a class when expanded; others skip it.

>TRBD2|.|TRBJ2-7|TRBV7-2
CASSSTGTSGRYEQYF
TGTGCCAGCAGCTCGACCGGGACTAGCGGGAGGTACGAGCAGTACTTC
>.|.|TRBJ1-1|TRBV7-3
CASSFGPANTEAFF
TGTGCCAGCAGCTTCGGCCCGGCGAACACTGAAGCTTTCTTT
>.|.|TRBJ1-2|TRBV10-3
CAISEGVRDYGYTF
TGTGCCATCAGTGAAGGGGTACGCGACTATGGCTACACCTTC
>.|.|TRBJ1-5|TRBV30
CAWSPGGQPQHF
TGTGCCTGGAGCCCGGGAGGACAGCCCCAGCATTTT
>.|once|TRBJ2-3|TRBV30
CAWSVEDTQYF
TGTGCCTGGAGTGTGGAAGATACGCAGTATTTT
>TRBD1|.|TRBJ1-2|TRBV5-1
CASSWLSTGNYGYTF
TGCGCCAGCAGCTGGCTATCGACAGGGAACTATGGCTACACCTTC
>TRBD2|.|TRBJ2-1|TRBV7-3
CASSQTSGAYNEQFF
TGTGCCAGCAGTCAAACTAGCGGGGCCTACAATGAGCAGTTCTTC
>TRBD1|.|TRBJ1-4|TRBV11-2
CASSPGQGNEKLFF
TGTGCCAGCAGCCCGGGACAGGGTAATGAAAAACTGTTTTTT
>.|.|TRBJ1-2|TRBV5-1
CASSLGRGGYGYTF
TGCGCCAGCAGCTTGGGCAGGGGTGGCTATGGCTACACCTTC
>TRBD1|.|TRBJ1-2|TRBV5-1
CASSPGTANYGYTF
TGCGCCAGCAGCCCAGGGACAGCTAACTATGGCTACACCTTC
>.|.|TRBJ2-1|TRBV19
CASSIGALYNEQFF
TGTGCCAGTAGTATTGGGGCCCTATACAATGAGCAGTTCTTC
>TRBD1|.|TRBJ1-1|TRBV9
CASSGPLTGGIEAFF
TGTGCCAGCAGCGGACCGTTGACAGGGGGCATTGAAGCTTTCTTT
>.|.|TRBJ2-3|TRBV9
CASSVAEGTQYF
TGTGCCAGCAGCGTAGCTGAGGGCACGCAGTATTTT